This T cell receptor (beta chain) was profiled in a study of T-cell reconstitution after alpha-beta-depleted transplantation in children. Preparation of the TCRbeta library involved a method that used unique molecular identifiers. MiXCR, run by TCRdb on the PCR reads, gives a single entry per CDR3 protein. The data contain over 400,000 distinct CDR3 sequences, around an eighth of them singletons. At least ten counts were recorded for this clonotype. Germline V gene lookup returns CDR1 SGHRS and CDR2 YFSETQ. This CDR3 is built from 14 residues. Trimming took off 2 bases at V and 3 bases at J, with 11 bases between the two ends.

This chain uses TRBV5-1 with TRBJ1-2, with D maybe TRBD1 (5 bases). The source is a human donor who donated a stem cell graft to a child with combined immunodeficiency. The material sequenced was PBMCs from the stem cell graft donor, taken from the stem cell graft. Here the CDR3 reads CASSFRDRYYGYTF. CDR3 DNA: TGCGCCAGCAGCTTCCGAGACAGATACTATGGCTACACCTTC.